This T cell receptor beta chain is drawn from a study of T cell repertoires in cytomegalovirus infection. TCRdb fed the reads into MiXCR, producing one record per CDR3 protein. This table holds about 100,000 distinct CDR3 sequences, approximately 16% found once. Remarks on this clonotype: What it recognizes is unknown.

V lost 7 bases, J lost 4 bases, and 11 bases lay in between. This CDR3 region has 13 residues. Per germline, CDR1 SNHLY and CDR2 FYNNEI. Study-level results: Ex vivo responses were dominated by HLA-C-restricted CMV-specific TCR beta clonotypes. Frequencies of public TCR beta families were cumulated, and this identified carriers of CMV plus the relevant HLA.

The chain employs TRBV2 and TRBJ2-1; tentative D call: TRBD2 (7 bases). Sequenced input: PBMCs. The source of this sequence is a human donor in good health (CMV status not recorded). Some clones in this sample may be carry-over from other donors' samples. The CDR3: CASNGGPYNEQFF. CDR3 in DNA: TGTGCCAGCAACGGGGGGCCGTACAATGAGCAGTTCTTC.